This T cell receptor beta chain was documented in a study of blood T cell repertoires in COVID-19. On the study more broadly: T cells, B-cell-depleted T cells, or PBMCs provided the cDNA or gDNA that served as material.

Sequenced by immunoSEQ multiplex PCR; TCRdb stores in-frame clones only, minus some. Among roughly 300,000 clones, about 81% were seen once, and the ten largest hold approximately 1.5%. The CDR3 sequence is 15 residues long. Germline V gene data show CDR1 as SGHNT and CDR2 as YYREEE (reference sequence). After removal of 4 bases from V and 2 bases from J, the junction contained 7 bases not matched to a gene. Sequences were obtained from peripheral blood. The sequence derives from a human donor with COVID-19, enrolled during active disease. The donor label of this sample is uncertain. This chain connects TRBV5-4 to TRBJ2-5; 8 bases agree with TRBD2. The CDR3 region is CASSRGGSGQETQYF. The CDR3, as DNA: TGTGCCAGCAGCCGGGGGGGCAGCGGTCAAGAGACCCAGTACTTC.